Presented here are 24 T cell receptor beta chains from one specimen sequenced in a study of T cells in Graves' hyperthyroidism and ophthalmopathy. TCR beta CDR3 regions were amplified from RNA. When the TCR CDR3 underwent first-round RT-PCR, the HTBI primer set was used. One entry per CDR3 protein results from TCRdb running MiXCR on the multiplex PCR reads. The sample contains hundreds of thousands of distinct CDR3 sequences, around 14% of which appear only once. The sample comprised blood. The receptors originated from a woman aged 18-29 years with Graves' hyperthyroidism.

V usage is TRBV30 and J usage is TRBJ1-2; possibly TRBD1 for D (6 bases). V lost 7 bases and J 0 bases, leaving 15 bases between the germline ends. Germline-derived CDR1 and CDR2 are GTSNPN and SVGIG (reference sequence). The CDR3 is made up of 14 amino acids. This chain's CDR3 is CASFDRSANYGYTF. The CDR3 region has the DNA TGTGCCTCCTTTGACAGGAGTGCTAACTATGGCTACACCTTC.

This clonotype was recorded at least ten times. The genes are TRBV2 and TRBJ2-5; D is perhaps TRBD1 (6 bases). V lost 6 bases and J 3 bases, leaving 23 bases between the germline ends. The V gene's germline CDR1 is SNHLY and CDR2 FYNNEI. The length of the CDR3 is 17 residues. CDR3 sequence (DNA): TGTGCCAGCAGCCTAAGATGGCGACAGGTGGGAGAAGAGACCCAGTACTTC. Translating gives CASSLRWRQVGEETQYF.

The chain has TRBV3-1 and TRBJ2-2; 8 bases fit TRBD2. Germline V lookup: CDR1 LGHDT, CDR2 YNNKEL (reference sequence). The junction had 4 bases not matched to a gene; V was cut back by 4 bases and J by 0 bases. The CDR3 length is 16 residues. The CDR3 protein is CASSPRGGANTGELFF. The CDR3 DNA sequence: TGTGCCAGCAGCCCCCGGGGGGGCGCGAACACCGGGGAGCTGTTTTTT.

V and J are TRBV20-1 and TRBJ2-2; a possible D gene is TRBD2 (6 bases). Trimming stripped 1 base from V and 3 bases from J, with 12 bases between. Germline CDR1 reads DFQATT; CDR2 reads SNEGSKA (reference sequence). The CDR3 contains 15 residues. CDR3 protein: CSARGGVWDTGELFF. CDR3 DNA: TGCAGTGCTAGAGGGGGGGTGTGGGACACCGGGGAGCTGTTTTTT.

This clonotype was seen at least ten times. The chain is built from TRBV7-8 and TRBJ1-1, with a weak D call TRBD1 (5 bases). The CDR3 contains 15 residues. CDR1 and CDR2 from the germline V gene are SGHVS and FQNEAQ. Trimming pared 1 base from V and 1 base from J, leaving 10 bases between. The CDR3 nucleotides are TGTGCCAGCAGCTTAGTGCAGGGCGCGAACACTGAAGCTTTCTTT. Its protein is CASSLVQGANTEAFF.

This clonotype was counted many times. For the CDR3, the DNA is TGTGCCAGCAGCGAAAAACAGGGGTTCCCCAACTATGGCTACACCTTC. This gives the protein CASSEKQGFPNYGYTF. This rearrangement joins TRBV11-2 to TRBJ1-2; 7 positions match TRBD1. Losses at the gene ends were 5 bases for V and 2 bases for J; bases not matched to a gene: 11. This CDR3 spans 16 amino acids. Germline loops: CDR1 SGHAT, CDR2 FQNNGV.

A few counts support this clonotype. The chain recombines TRBV4-1 with TRBJ1-2, with unresolved D. V was clipped by 0 bases and J by 2 bases, with 10 bases between them. Germline CDR1 is MGHRA and CDR2 is YSYEKL. CDR3 size: 15 residues. In nucleotides, the CDR3 is TGCGCCAGCAGCCAAGAGCGGGGTTCCAACTATGGCTACACCTTC. It yields the protein CASSQERGSNYGYTF.

This clonotype was seen only a few times. The chain couples TRBV7-9 to TRBJ1-6; TRBD1 is a possible D gene (5 bases). The V end was cut by 1 base, the J end by 7 bases, with 8 bases between. CDR3 length: 14 residues. Germline V lookup: CDR1 SEHNR, CDR2 FQNEAQ (reference sequence). The CDR3 nucleotides are TGTGCCAGCAGCTTAGGTGCAGGGAATTCACCCCTCCACTTT. Protein product: CASSLGAGNSPLHF.

There are many counts of this clonotype. The chain recombines TRBV28 with TRBJ1-2; 10 positions agree with TRBD1. Looked up from germline, CDR1 is MDHEN and CDR2 is SYDVKM. CDR3 length equals 15 residues. After removal of 6 bases from V and 4 bases from J, the junction contained 8 bases not matched to a gene. CDR3 loop: CASSPRDRGGYGYTF. The DNA of the CDR3 is TGTGCCAGCAGCCCCCGGGACAGGGGCGGCTATGGCTACACCTTC.

The chain uses TRBV3-1 and TRBJ2-1; D remains unclear. Germline assignment: CDR1 LGHDT and CDR2 YNNKEL (reference sequence). The CDR3 extends over 14 amino acids. V was cut by 0 bases and J by 3 bases, with 6 bases left in between. This chain's CDR3 is CASSQDLGYNEQFF. The CDR3 DNA reads as TGTGCCAGCAGCCAAGATCTTGGCTACAATGAGCAGTTCTTC.

The rearrangement joins TRBV6-2 or TRBV6-3 to TRBJ1-6; unclear D gene. CDR1 and CDR2 (germline): MNHEY, SVGEGT. V was shortened by 5 bases and J by 8 bases, with 4 bases between the two germline ends. The CDR3 has 11 residues. The CDR3 coding sequence is TGTGCCAGCAGTCGGGATTCACCCCTCCACTTT. Protein: CASSRDSPLHF.

The chain carries TRBV19 and TRBJ1-5, with unresolved D. The CDR3 spans 14 residues. Germline V lookup: CDR1 LNHDA, CDR2 SQIVND (reference sequence). Trimming shortened V by 1 base and J by 3 bases, and 7 bases separated the two germline ends. Written as DNA, the CDR3 is TGTGCCAGTAGTATAGGACGGATCAATCAGCCCCAGCATTTT. Amino acid sequence: CASSIGRINQPQHF.

The rearrangement links TRBV4-1 to TRBJ2-3, with 9 bases fitting TRBD1. Germline assignment: CDR1 MGHRA and CDR2 YSYEKL. V was clipped by 4 bases and J by 4 bases; unmatched bases: 3. CDR3 length equals 14 residues. The CDR3 region has the DNA TGCGCCAGCAGCCGTCGACAGGGGGCAGATACGCAGTATTTT. Encoded protein: CASSRRQGADTQYF.

CDR3 nucleotide sequence: TGTGCCAGCAGCACGGGACTAGCGGGAGATGCCTACAATGAGCAGTTCTTC. The encoded protein is CASSTGLAGDAYNEQFF. The chain links TRBV6-2 or TRBV6-3 to TRBJ2-1, with 14 bases lining up with TRBD2. The trim removed 6 bases at V and 2 bases at J, leaving 6 bases unmatched. Germline CDR1 MNHEY, CDR2 SVGEGT. The CDR3 consists of 17 residues.

This clonotype was detected ten times or more. The chain carries TRBV4-1 and TRBJ1-2; 7 bases are a match to TRBD1. V was clipped by 4 bases and J by 5 bases; unmatched bases: 4. The CDR3 runs 13 residues. Looked up from germline, CDR1 is MGHRA and CDR2 is YSYEKL. The CDR3 reads CASSRGQLYGYTF. The CDR3 DNA follows: TGCGCCAGCAGCCGGGGACAGCTATATGGCTACACCTTC.

At least ten counts were recorded for this clonotype. The chain uses TRBV2 and TRBJ2-5; 10 bases align to TRBD2. This CDR3 contains 15 residues. The germline CDR1 and CDR2 sequences are SNHLY and FYNNEI. Unmatched junction bases numbered 3, after V lost 4 bases and J lost 1 base. The CDR3 loop is CASSASSGGQETQYF. Written as DNA, the CDR3 is TGTGCCAGCAGTGCGTCTAGCGGGGGCCAAGAGACCCAGTACTTC.

The rearrangement links TRBV9 to TRBJ1-2; D remains unclear. V lost 4 bases, J lost 6 bases, and 10 bases lay in between. The CDR3 spans 12 residues. Germline values: CDR1 SGDLS, CDR2 YYNGEE. This CDR3 is CASSLDGHGYTF. DNA of the CDR3: TGTGCCAGCAGCTTGGACGGCCATGGCTACACCTTC.

There are many counts of this clonotype. V is TRBV9 and J is TRBJ1-2, with D unresolved. The germline V gene has CDR1 SGDLS and CDR2 YYNGEE. Trimming pared 4 bases from V and 0 bases from J, leaving 19 bases between. The CDR3 runs to 17 residues. The chain's CDR3 is CASSPDFGRLANYGYTF. As DNA, the CDR3 is TGTGCCAGCAGCCCCGATTTTGGCCGGTTAGCTAACTATGGCTACACCTTC.

This clonotype was counted ten times or more. The chain couples TRBV28 to TRBJ2-4; TRBD2 aligns across 7 bases. Germline lookup yields CDR1 MDHEN and CDR2 SYDVKM. The length of the CDR3 is 16 residues. V shed 3 bases, J shed 0 bases, and the junction held 5 bases outside the gene matches. Here the CDR3 DNA reads TGTGCCAGCAGTTTGGGGGGAGGGCTAGCCAAAAACATTCAGTACTTC. This sequence encodes CASSLGGGLAKNIQYF.

This clonotype was seen ten or more times. The gene calls are TRBV2 and TRBJ1-2; 7 bases align to TRBD1. Germline V gene data show CDR1 as SNHLY and CDR2 as FYNNEI. Germline trimming cut 11 bases from V and 3 bases from J; bases unmatched to any gene: 9. CDR3 length: 13 amino acids. DNA of the CDR3: TGTGCCGGGGGGACAGCTACTGACTATGGCTACACCTTC. Protein sequence: CAGGTATDYGYTF. Looking up the rest from reference TRBV2 and TRBJ1-2 gives the full variable domain: EPEVTQTPSHQVTQMGQEVILRCVPISNHLYFYWYRQILGQKVEFLVSFYNNEISEKSEIFDDQFSVERPDGSNFTLKIRSTKLEDSAMYFCAGGTATDYGYTFGSGTRLTVV.

This clonotype was counted ten times or more. The chain recombines TRBV6-1 with TRBJ2-7; D not resolved. The CDR3 loop spans 15 amino acids. V was clipped by 0 bases and J by 0 bases, with 9 bases between them. Germline V lookup: CDR1 MNHNS, CDR2 SASEGT. The CDR3 loop reads CASSEASTLSYEQYF. DNA of the CDR3: TGTGCCAGCAGTGAAGCGTCAACTCTCTCCTACGAGCAGTACTTC.

Note on this clonotype: One end of the junction fails to match germline, which may point to a read error. CDR3 DNA sequence: TGCGGTGCTAGAATGAGGGTCCACGAGCAGTACTTC. Amino acids: CGARMRVHEQYF. The V gene is TRBV20-1, the J gene TRBJ2-7, with D possibly being TRBD2 (5 bases). Germline V gene data show CDR1 as DFQATT and CDR2 as SNEGSKA (reference sequence). The length of the CDR3 is 12 residues.

The chain recombines TRBV7-9 with TRBJ2-3, with 8 bases identical to TRBD2. Germline CDR1 SEHNR, CDR2 FQNEAQ (reference sequence). The CDR3 runs to 15 residues. V lost 5 bases and J lost 5; bases outside the gene matches: 9. CDR3 protein: CASSATSARGDTQYF. CDR3 coding DNA: TGTGCCAGCAGCGCGACTAGCGCGAGGGGAGATACGCAGTATTTT.

This chain uses TRBV4-2 with TRBJ2-3, with 7 bases matching TRBD2. Per the germline V gene, CDR1 is LGHNA and CDR2 is YNFKEQ. The CDR3 is 17 amino acids. Losses at the gene ends were 5 bases for V and 2 bases for J; bases not matched to a gene: 13. CDR3 nucleotide sequence: TGTGCCAGCAGCGAAGTTTCGGGGGGAGATTACACAGATACGCAGTATTTT. Translated, it gives CASSEVSGGDYTDTQYF.